Below, one TCR beta chain is given with its context. This clone occurred once. The clone's antigen remains unknown. No base qualities exist here, and no much larger clone lies one base off it. The CDR3 contains 14 residues, cysteine and phenylalanine counted. CDR3 DNA only is kept here, 42 bases in frame from base 1. The germline V gene (reference sequence) yields MNHNY for CDR1 and SVGAGI for CDR2. Between the V and J ends, shortened by 7 bases and 2 bases respectively, the junction contains 14 bases. The sample comes from a study of blood T cell repertoires in COVID-19 (dated by TCRdb to about 2020). Turning to the overall study: The collaborator samples originated in the United States, Italy and Spain and spanned the acute and convalescent phases of COVID-19. A freely available public database, intended as a resource for researchers studying the immune response to SARS-CoV-2, is where the repertoires were released. The sample metadata nearly always contained a de-identified subject ID, COVID-19 status, age in years and sex. Subjects who had been exposed to COVID-19, were actively infected with it, or had recovered from it provided the deeply sampled blood TCRbeta repertoires that made up the dataset. The material from the prospective study consisted of cDNA or gDNA derived from T cells, B-cell-depleted T cells, or PBMCs. Where available, HLA class I and class II types were obtained from metadata supplied by the sample provider rather than from assay-based typing. Samples came from the ongoing ImmuneRACE study (first 160 participants) plus 1,254 subjects from 6 global collaborators. The paper as a whole reports these results and caveats: The amount of clinical and demographic metadata varied by source and participant and was provided uncurated.

Samples from volunteer blood donors who had recovered from COVID-19 were contributed by a second Seattle source. Collaborating institutions collected whole blood in K2EDTA tubes following their own protocols. For TCRbeta analysis, collaborators shipped samples as frozen whole blood, isolated PBMCs, or DNA extracted from either of those sample types. The immunoSEQ Assay, a bias-controlled multiplex PCR, was used to amplify TCRbeta CDR3 regions from genomic DNA. The source study handled its data this way. Nucleated cell counts per sample were estimated from amplification of reference gene primers within the assay. Sequence reads were collapsed and filtered to measure the absolute abundance of every unique TCRbeta CDR3 rearrangement. For each sample, productive Simpson clonality was calculated as the square root of Simpson's diversity index over productive rearrangements. In TCRdb, the immuneACCESS table is reduced to in-frame sequences with V and J assigned. These tables do not hold every clone; where another copy was compared, an unresolved V gene accounts for under half, and the others remain unexplained. The DNA gave D and trimming, while V, J and clone size come from that table. Present in this sample are fewer than 200,000 clones, under 85% of which were seen just once. The ten largest account for 1.2% of the sample.

This receptor was identified in a man aged 55-75 years who had recovered from COVID-19. The sequence is built from TRBV6-6 and TRBJ2-5; TRBD1 is perhaps the D gene, given 6 matching bases. The sequenced sample was peripheral blood. The CDR3 sequence is CASNPQGAQETQYF. The nucleotides are TGTGCCAGCAACCCACAGGGAGCTCAAGAGACCCAGTACTTC.